A single sample gave rise to the 8 T cell receptor beta chains below, sequenced in a study of blood T cell repertoires in COVID-19. Some clones are missing from TCRdb's copy, which holds only in-frame ones; the method was immunoSEQ multiplex PCR. The sample includes approximately 200,000 clones, around 90% seen only once; the top ten take under 14%. The sample comprised PBMCs or T cells enriched from blood (not recorded which). Receptors were obtained from a man aged 30 to 45 who had recovered from COVID-19.

This chain uses TRBV12-3 or TRBV12-4 with TRBJ2-7, with D hard to call. V shed 3 bases and J shed 2 bases, with 8 bases lying between them. The CDR3 runs 13 residues. As DNA, the CDR3 is TGTGCCAGCAGTTTTGAGCGAACCTACGAGCAGTACTTC. Translated: CASSFERTYEQYF.

This chain connects TRBV29-1 to TRBJ2-1; 7 bases align to TRBD2. The CDR3 runs 15 residues. CDR1 is SQVTM, CDR2 ANQGSEA, per germline. The V gene end was trimmed by 1 base and the J gene end by 5 bases; junction bases not matched to a gene: 8. The CDR3 nucleotides are TGCAGCGTTGAAGGTGGAAGCGGGATTAACAATGAGCAGTTCTTC. Residues: CSVEGGSGINNEQFF.

The V gene is TRBV30, the J gene TRBJ2-7; D may be TRBD2 (5 bases). V shed 0 bases and J shed 8 bases, with 14 bases lying between them. Germline V gene sequence: CDR1 GTSNPN, CDR2 SVGIG (reference sequence). This CDR3 region has 13 residues. As DNA, the CDR3 is TGTGCCTGGAGTGTACTAGGACCGAGAAAGCAGTACTTC. The encoded protein is CAWSVLGPRKQYF. The complete variable domain, with remaining parts taken from reference TRBV30 and TRBJ2-7, reads SQTIHQWPATLVQPVGSPLSLECTVEGTSNPNLYWYRQAAGRGLQLLFYSVGIGQISSEVPQNLSASRPQDRQFILSSKKLLLSDSGFYLCAWSVLGPRKQYFGPGTRLTVT.

The chain has TRBV18 and TRBJ2-7; D not resolved. The V gene lost 1 base and the J gene lost 2 bases, with 9 bases spanning the gap. The CDR3 runs 14 residues. Germline V gene data show CDR1 as KGHSH and CDR2 as LQKENI. The CDR3 loop reads CASSPRADTYEQYF. CDR3 DNA: TGTGCCAGCTCACCACGGGCAGACACCTACGAGCAGTACTTC.

J is TRBJ1-1 and V is TRBV28, with TRBD1 matching over 8 bases. The CDR3 extends over 11 amino acids. Germline trimming cut 6 bases from V and 12 bases from J; bases unmatched to any gene: 6. The germline V gene encodes CDR1 MDHEN and CDR2 SYDVKM. CDR3 DNA: TGTGCCAGCAGGACGACAGGGGATACTTTCTTT. It specifies CASRTTGDTFF.

This rearrangement joins TRBV29-1 to TRBJ2-1, with 9 positions matching TRBD2. The CDR3 is made up of 13 amino acids. The ends lost 6 bases at V and 8 bases at J; junction bases unmatched: 8. In germline, CDR1 is SQVTM, CDR2 ANQGSEA. The CDR3 region is CSVVAGVGDEQFF. Written as DNA, the CDR3 is TGCAGCGTGGTAGCGGGAGTTGGGGATGAGCAGTTCTTC.

The rearrangement joins TRBV30 to TRBJ1-2; 9 bases line up with TRBD1. Germline CDR1 is GTSNPN and CDR2 is SVGIG (reference sequence). The CDR3 has 14 residues. J lost 5 bases, V lost 3 bases, and 7 bases had no gene match. CDR3 DNA: TGTGCCTGGAGACCGGGACAGGGTCATTATGGCTACACCTTC. It codes for CAWRPGQGHYGYTF. The variable domain in full, completed from reference TRBV30 and TRBJ1-2, reads SQTIHQWPATLVQPVGSPLSLECTVEGTSNPNLYWYRQAAGRGLQLLFYSVGIGQISSEVPQNLSASRPQDRQFILSSKKLLLSDSGFYLCAWRPGQGHYGYTFGSGTRLTVV.

The rearrangement uses TRBV7-2 and TRBJ1-2; D uncertain. Germline values: CDR1 SGHTA, CDR2 FQGNSA. V was clipped by 4 bases and J by 0 bases, with 9 bases between them. The CDR3 consists of 14 residues. In nucleotides, the CDR3 is TGTGCCAGCAGCTACTCCACTGCTAACTATGGCTACACCTTC. Translation gives CASSYSTANYGYTF. Based on the CDR3 plus reference TRBV7-2 and TRBJ1-2, the full variable domain is GAGVSQSPSNKVTEKGKDVELRCDPISGHTALYWYRQSLGQGLEFLIYFQGNSAPDKSGLPSDRFSAERTGGSVSTLTIQRTQQEDSAVYLCASSYSTANYGYTFGSGTRLTVV.